One and the same sample provided the 18 T cell receptor beta chains below, sequenced in a study of identical twins. TCRdb processed the 5' RACE reads anew with MiXCR; each CDR3 protein has one entry. The sample lists about 340,000 distinct CDR3 sequences, 10% to 15% occurring once. This sample was also put to use in a study of yellow fever vaccine responses in identical twins.

The sequenced sample was CD8+ T cells sorted from blood. The receptors shown here come from a woman between 18 and 29 years old in good health.

The chain links TRBV6-1 to TRBJ1-5, with D possibly being TRBD1 (6 bases). The CDR3 consists of 15 residues. Germline V gene lookup returns CDR1 MNHNS and CDR2 SASEGT. V was cut by 3 bases and J by 0 bases, with 9 bases left in between. The CDR3 DNA is TGTGCCAGCAGTGAGACCAGGGGTAGCAATCAGCCCCAGCATTTT. Protein: CASSETRGSNQPQHF.

This clonotype showed up just a few times. V is TRBV10-3 and J is TRBJ1-1; D remains unclear. Germline CDR1 ENHRY, CDR2 SYGVKD. The CDR3 sequence is 14 residues long. Trimming stripped 3 bases from V and 6 bases from J, with 14 bases between. CDR3 region: CAISEGSGLPEAFF. CDR3 DNA sequence: TGTGCCATCAGTGAAGGGTCGGGGTTACCTGAAGCTTTCTTT.

A few counts support this clonotype. The chain has TRBV10-3 and TRBJ2-7; D uncertain. Germline values: CDR1 ENHRY, CDR2 SYGVKD. The CDR3 is 15 residues long. V was trimmed by 0 bases and J by 4 bases, leaving 13 bases between them. CDR3 coding DNA: TGTGCCATCAGTGAGTCTGGGCAACCCTATTACGAGCAGTACTTC. Encoded protein: CAISESGQPYYEQYF.

The CDR3 reads CASSEDRVDYEQYV. Written as DNA, the CDR3 is TGTGCCAGCAGCGAAGACAGGGTGGATTACGAGCAGTACGTC. The chain has TRBV7-9 and TRBJ2-7; 7 positions match TRBD1. This CDR3 has 14 amino acids. The ends lost 5 bases at V and 4 bases at J; junction bases unmatched: 8. Germline loops: CDR1 SEHNR, CDR2 FQNEAQ (reference sequence).

The table lists this clonotype with a few counts. The chain carries TRBV7-9 and TRBJ2-7; D remains ambiguous. The CDR3 is 14 amino acids. Trimming stripped 4 bases from V and 0 bases from J, with 10 bases between. CDR1 is SEHNR and CDR2 is FQNEAQ in the germline V gene (reference sequence). The CDR3 here is CASSSPIASYEQYF. The CDR3 coding sequence is TGTGCCAGCAGCTCCCCCATCGCCTCCTACGAGCAGTACTTC.

This chain joins TRBV20-1 and TRBJ2-5, with 9 bases lining up with TRBD2. Looked up from germline, CDR1 is DFQATT and CDR2 is SNEGSKA (reference sequence). J gave up 1 base and V 2 bases, and 17 bases lay outside the gene matches. This CDR3 region has 19 residues. CDR3 nucleotides: TGCAGTGCTAGATTTTATCTGGTAGCGGGGGCATATCTCCAAGAGACCCAGTACTTC. Its translation: CSARFYLVAGAYLQETQYF.

This clonotype was picked up a small number of times. The chain links TRBV20-1 to TRBJ2-1; D may correspond to TRBD1 or TRBD2 (6 bases each). V lost 6 bases and J 4 bases, leaving 22 bases between the germline ends. This CDR3 comprises 16 residues. The germline V gene has CDR1 DFQATT and CDR2 SNEGSKA (reference sequence). In nucleotides, the CDR3 is TGCAGTGCCCAAAGGAGGGGGAGTCCGCTTTACAATGAGCAGTTCTTC. Translating gives CSAQRRGSPLYNEQFF.

The chain combines TRBV12-3 or TRBV12-4 with TRBJ2-1; 10 nucleotides align to TRBD2. CDR3 length: 18 residues. Trimming cost V 4 bases and J 6 bases; bases outside gene matches: 15. The CDR3 loop is CASSSPLAGERGLNEQFF. Here the CDR3 DNA reads TGTGCCAGCAGTTCCCCCCTAGCGGGAGAAAGGGGGCTCAATGAGCAGTTCTTC.

The sample holds many counts of this clonotype. The chain uses TRBV29-1 and TRBJ1-2; D is uncertain. Germline CDR1 reads SQVTM; CDR2 reads ANQGSEA. Deletions cut 2 bases from V and 1 base from J, with 17 bases between. The CDR3 is 16 amino acids. The CDR3 DNA is TGCAGCGTTGAACAGCGGGAGTACCCAAGTAACTATGGCTACACCTTC. Amino acid sequence: CSVEQREYPSNYGYTF. The variable domain in full, completed from reference TRBV29-1 and TRBJ1-2, reads SAVISQKPSRDICQRGTSLTIQCQVDSQVTMMFWYRQQPGQSLTLIATANQGSEATYESGFVIDKFPISRPNLTFSTLTVSNMSPEDSSIYLCSVEQREYPSNYGYTFGSGTRLTVV.

The chain uses TRBV6-1 and TRBJ2-7; no clear D. The V gene lost 6 bases and the J gene lost 1 base, with 22 bases spanning the gap. CDR1 is MNHNS, CDR2 SASEGT, per germline. CDR3 size: 17 residues. The CDR3 bases are TGTGCCAGCAGCCACGACCCACTAAAAAATCCGTCCTACGAGCAGTACTTC. Protein product: CASSHDPLKNPSYEQYF.

The chain employs TRBV6-5 and TRBJ2-3, with D tentatively TRBD1 (6 bases). There are 15 residues in the CDR3. Germline V gene data show CDR1 as MNHEY and CDR2 as SVGAGI. Trimming removed 0 bases at V and 2 bases at J, with 9 bases between. The CDR3 loop reads CASSYSGALTDTQYF. The CDR3 DNA reads TGTGCCAGCAGTTACTCGGGGGCGCTCACAGATACGCAGTATTTT.

V usage is TRBV19 and J usage is TRBJ2-1; perhaps TRBD2 as D (5 bases). Germline-derived CDR1 and CDR2 are LNHDA and SQIVND (reference sequence). The CDR3 contains 14 residues. Trimming took 1 base from V and 6 from J, leaving 10 bases between them. The CDR3: CASSIGGPPNEQFF. CDR3 DNA sequence: TGTGCCAGTAGTATAGGCGGGCCACCCAATGAGCAGTTCTTC.

The CDR3 loop reads CARMEGQTGELFF. The CDR3 DNA reads as TGTGCCAGGATGGAGGGGCAGACCGGGGAGCTGTTTTTT. V and J are TRBV2 and TRBJ2-2; TRBD2 is a possible D gene (6 bases). Germline CDR1 reads SNHLY; CDR2 reads FYNNEI. The CDR3 runs 13 residues. V lost 9 bases to trimming and J lost 5 bases, with 13 bases between them.

This clonotype has a handful of counts. This chain connects TRBV7-9 to TRBJ2-5; D call uncertain. The ends were cut back, 2 bases at V and 2 bases at J, with 15 bases in the middle. CDR3 length: 16 amino acids. From germline, CDR1 is SEHNR and CDR2 FQNEAQ (reference sequence). The CDR3 protein is CASSLFRHENQETQYF. As DNA, the CDR3 is TGTGCCAGCAGCTTATTCAGACACGAAAATCAAGAGACCCAGTACTTC.

The sample holds a few counts of this clonotype. CDR3 sequence: CASSQDRRGHEQYF. Here the CDR3 DNA reads TGTGCCAGCAGCCAAGACCGCAGGGGCCACGAGCAGTACTTC. The rearrangement uses TRBV3-1 and TRBJ2-7, with D possibly being TRBD1 (6 bases). V dropped 0 bases and J dropped 5 bases, with 11 bases sitting between them. Germline V gene sequence: CDR1 LGHDT, CDR2 YNNKEL (reference sequence). CDR3 length: 14 residues.

This clonotype was detected only a few times. J is TRBJ2-3 and V is TRBV20-1; TRBD2 aligns across 11 bases. V shed 4 bases and J 1 base; nucleotides not matched to a gene: 4. CDR1 and CDR2 (germline): DFQATT, SNEGSKA (reference sequence). The CDR3 sequence is 15 residues long. Written as DNA, the CDR3 is TGCAGTGCTAATAGCGGGGGGGAGGGCACAGATACGCAGTATTTT. Encoded protein: CSANSGGEGTDTQYF.

This clonotype turned up a few times. The V call is TRBV19, the J call TRBJ2-1; 8 nucleotides line up with TRBD2. Germline CDR1 LNHDA, CDR2 SQIVND (reference sequence). The CDR3 length is 15 residues. The V segment lost 3 bases and the J segment 1 base; nucleotides outside the gene matches: 2. Written as DNA, the CDR3 is TGTGCCAGTAGTATGGCGGGAGGATCCTACAATGAGCAGTTCTTC. Its translation is CASSMAGGSYNEQFF.

The chain uses TRBV2 and TRBJ2-1; 11 bases line up with TRBD2. The J segment lost 4 bases and the V segment lost 7 bases, leaving 3 bases of the junction unmatched. The CDR3 is 14 residues long. Germline loops: CDR1 SNHLY, CDR2 FYNNEI. The CDR3 DNA reads as TGTGCCAGCAAAAGACTAGCGGGGTACAATGAGCAGTTCTTC. Translated, it gives CASKRLAGYNEQFF.